Listed below are T cell receptor beta chains from one sample, sequenced in a study of OX40 agonist ivuxolimab in advanced cancers. Profiled with immunoSEQ multiplex PCR; TCRdb holds only in-frame clones, not every one. The sample yields under 85,000 clones, roughly 88% seen once. Sequencing used CD4+ or CD8+ T cells sorted from blood, obtained in a trial of the OX40 agonist ivuxolimab. The receptors shown here come from an adult with an advanced solid tumor such as melanoma, head and neck, liver or kidney cancer. CDR3s include the opening cysteine and the closing phenylalanine or tryptophan. A D gene is named only where the DNA matches it firmly. Clone size is stated in some rows and not others, as once, few, many or a class when expanded.

. 15 TRBJ2-1 TRBV11-3 . TGTGCCAGCAGCTTAGACGGGAGAGGGTACAATGAGCAGTTCTTC CASSLDGRGYNEQFF
. 14 TRBJ2-5 TRBV9 . TGTGCCAGCAGTCCTCGAGGGGTCCAAGAGACCCAGTACTTC CASSPRGVQETQYF
once 16 TRBJ2-2 TRBV18 TRBD1 TGTGCCAGCTCACCCAGGACAGGCGCGAACACCGGGGAGCTGTTTTTT CASSPRTGANTGELFF
. 20 TRBJ2-6 TRBV14 TRBD1 TGTGCCAGCAGCCAAGTATGGATGCAGGGGGCCTACTCTGGGGCCAACGTCCTGACTTTC CASSQVWMQGAYSGANVLTF
. 12 TRBJ2-5 TRBV2 . TGTGCCAGCAGGTTGACAGTAGAGACCCAGTACTTC CASRLTVETQYF
once 15 TRBJ1-5 TRBV28 . TGTGCCAGCAGTTCCGGAGACAGGTACGTCCAGCCCCAGCATTTT CASSSGDRYVQPQHF
. 14 TRBJ2-1 TRBV7-9 TRBD1 TGTGCCAGCAGCCGGGACAGGGTTCAGGATGAGCAGTTCTTC CASSRDRVQDEQFF
. 15 TRBJ2-5 TRBV6-5 TRBD1 TGTGCCAGCAGTCGGGACAGGGAAAGTAGGGAGACCCAGTACTTC CASSRDRESRETQYF
once 12 TRBJ2-5 TRBV7-2 . TGTGCCAGCAGCCAAACACAAGAGACCCAGTACTTC CASSQTQETQYF
few 15 TRBJ1-2 TRBV2 TRBD1 TGTGCCAGCAGACAGGGGGCGACTACTCTCTATGGCTACACCTTC CASRQGATTLYGYTF
. 12 TRBJ1-2 TRBV2 TRBD1 TGTGCCATTCAGGGGGGCAACTATGGCTACACCTTC CAIQGGNYGYTF
. 13 TRBJ2-5 TRBV28 . TGTGCCTCTAGGAGGGTAAACCAAGAGACCCAGTACTTC CASRRVNQETQYF
. 14 TRBJ1-1 TRBV5-1 TRBD1 TGCGCCAGCAGCTCAGGACAGGGGAACACTGAAGCTTTCTTT CASSSGQGNTEAFF
. 15 TRBJ2-1 TRBV5-6 . TGTGCCAGCAGCTTGTTGGGAGTCAGGAACAATGAGCAGTTCTTC CASSLLGVRNNEQFF
. 16 TRBJ1-1 TRBV19 . TGTGCCCCCCCTTGGGGCAGAATTACCTTGAACACTGAAGCTTTCTTT CAPPWGRITLNTEAFF
. 14 TRBJ2-3 TRBV5-5 . TGTGCCAGCAGTCCAACTAGTCCCACAGATACGCAGTATTTT CASSPTSPTDTQYF
. 15 TRBJ2-1 TRBV11-2 TRBD2 TGTGCCAGCAGCTTAGGCGGGAGCCCCTACAATGAGCAGTTCTTC CASSLGGSPYNEQFF
. 15 TRBJ2-3 TRBV29-1 . TGCAGCGTTGATTCGGCCTCAATCGGCGCAGATACGCAGTATTTT CSVDSASIGADTQYF